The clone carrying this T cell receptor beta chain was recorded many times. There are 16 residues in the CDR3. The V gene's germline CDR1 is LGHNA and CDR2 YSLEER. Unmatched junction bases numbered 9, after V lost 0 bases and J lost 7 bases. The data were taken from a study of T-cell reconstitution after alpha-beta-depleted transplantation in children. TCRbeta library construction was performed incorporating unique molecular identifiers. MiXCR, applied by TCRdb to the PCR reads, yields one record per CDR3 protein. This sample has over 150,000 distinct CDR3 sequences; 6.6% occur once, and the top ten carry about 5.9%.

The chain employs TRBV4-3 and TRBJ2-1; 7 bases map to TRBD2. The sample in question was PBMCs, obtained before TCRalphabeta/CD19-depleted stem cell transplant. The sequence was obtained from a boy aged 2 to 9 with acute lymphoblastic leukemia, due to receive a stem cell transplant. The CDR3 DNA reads TGCGCCAGCAGCCAAGATTGGACTAGTCCGGGGAATGAGCAGTTCTTC. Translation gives CASSQDWTSPGNEQFF.